The clone carrying this T cell receptor (beta chain) was detected only a few times. This CDR3 spans 16 amino acids. Trimming cost V 2 bases and J 7 bases, with 19 bases left between them. Germline V lookup: CDR1 SGHTA, CDR2 FQGNSA. MiXCR was run by TCRdb on the RT-PCR reads, yielding one entry per CDR3 protein. Of fewer than 800,000 distinct CDR3 sequences in the sample, about 14% were seen once. Input material: memory CD4+ T cells from blood. This TCR was sampled from a female donor in good health, serving as a healthy control. The V call is TRBV7-2, the J call TRBJ2-3, with D tentatively TRBD1 or TRBD2 (5 bases each). CDR3 loop: CASSLRQGRRLNTQYF. The CDR3 nucleotides are TGTGCCAGCAGCTTACGTCAGGGACGTAGACTCAATACGCAGTATTTT.